This entry features one T cell receptor beta chain sequence. This CDR3 region has 15 residues. From germline, CDR1 is KGHSH and CDR2 LQKENI. V was pared by 2 bases and J by 2 bases, with 7 bases between. In the source study's methods: Cell counts per sample came from amplifying reference gene primers. Clones were sequenced by immunoSEQ multiplex PCR, and TCRdb holds only the in-frame ones, with some missing. The V and J calls and clone size come from that table; D and trimming were worked out from the DNA. Of 95,000 to 100,000 clones in the sample, around 84% were seen once. The data derive from a study of blood T cell repertoires in COVID-19. Turning to the study itself: PBMCs, B-cell-depleted T cells, or T cells were the source of the cDNA or gDNA that made up the material.

Source material: peripheral blood. The rearrangement uses TRBV18 and TRBJ2-6; D is perhaps TRBD2 (5 bases). The sequence came from a woman aged 70-85 years with active or convalescent COVID-19. The DNA for the CDR3 is TGTGCCAGCTCACCAACGGGGACTGGGGCCAACGTCCTGACTTTC. Its translation: CASSPTGTGANVLTF.